A single T cell receptor (beta chain) is shown here with its context. Its specificity is not known. The data belong to a study of T cell repertoires in cytomegalovirus infection. Study-level information: Public TCR beta signatures indicated both CMV infection and matching HLA type.

TCRdb itself ran the reads through MiXCR, one entry per CDR3 protein. The repertoire consists of about 27,000 distinct CDR3 sequences, with 19% occurring once and the leading ten covering 65% to 85%. Per the germline V gene, CDR1 is MDHEN and CDR2 is SYDVKM. V was pared by 3 bases and J by 4 bases, with 13 bases between. The CDR3 totals 15 residues. The study, taken as a whole, reports: CMV-specific TCR beta clonotypes restricted by HLA-C dominated the ex vivo response. Cumulative frequency (of public TCR beta family members) identified carriers of CMV plus the relevant HLA.

This sequence was found in a human donor in good health (CMV status not recorded). Some clones in this sample may be carry-over from other donors' samples. The material was CD8+ T cells from cultured PBMCs, obtained from culture after CMV antigen stimulation. The chain recombines TRBV28 with TRBJ2-1, with D maybe TRBD2 (6 bases). The CDR3 spells CASSLGGTGYNEQFF. Written as DNA, the CDR3 is TGTGCCAGCAGTTTGGGCGGGACTGGATACAATGAGCAGTTCTTC.